The sequence of this TCR beta chain was determined in a study of CD8 T cells in Susac syndrome. CDR1 is SGHNT and CDR2 is YYREEE in the germline V gene (reference sequence). This CDR3 is 15 amino acids long. V dropped 6 bases and J dropped 4; count of bases not matched to a gene: 11. Reverse transcription used about 0.45 to 1 ug RNA and random hexamers. A single record per CDR3 protein comes from TCRdb applying MiXCR to the immunoSEQ multiplex PCR reads. Here the sample spans 180,000 or so distinct CDR3 sequences, less than 95% being singletons. Sequenced: CD4+ T cells from PBMCs. The TCR sequence derives from a human donor in good health. V and J are TRBV5-4 and TRBJ2-7, with 9 bases aligning to TRBD1. The CDR3 here is CASTADLDRGYEQYF. CDR3 nucleotide sequence: TGTGCCAGCACCGCGGACCTGGACAGGGGTTACGAGCAGTACTTC.